The source of this T cell receptor (beta chain) is a study of T cells in Graves' hyperthyroidism and ophthalmopathy (dated by TCRdb to 2018 to 2020). Concerning the study at large: Peripheral blood was collected at initial diagnosis, before any treatment. To identify distinguishing TCR V-J signatures, a discovery cohort of around 98 patients was used, comprising some 45 with Graves' ophthalmopathy and roughly 60 with stable Graves' hyperthyroidism. Whether ophthalmopathy could be predicted prospectively was tested in an independent validation cohort made up of roughly 20 hyperthyroidism patients plus 17 patients who later progressed to ophthalmopathy. The 100 discovery patients were divided at random into training and test sets in a 7:3 ratio. In addition, the study compared T-cell repertoires in thyroid tissue and in blood from six Graves' hyperthyroidism patients. After sampling, hyperthyroidism patients received methimazole starting at 30 mg daily, and ophthalmopathy patients received high-dose intravenous methylprednisolone. TCR Vbeta CDR3 sequencing of some 140 peripheral blood samples (under 45 ophthalmopathy, 75 to 85 hyperthyroidism and roughly 17 progressor patients) is reported in the paper.

What the authors observed across the whole study: In cross-validation, a model built on a 13 V-J signature told ophthalmopathy apart from stable hyperthyroidism with approximately 90% sensitivity and approximately 84% specificity, and in testing the same model reached 80%/75%. Sample size was not statistically predetermined, and blinding of investigators to group allocation was not performed. During validation, the model predicted progression to ophthalmopathy a median of around 6 months ahead of onset, with 70.59% sensitivity and roughly 75% specificity. Most expanded thyroid clonotypes (frequency above 0.001) were also detected in blood, a finding suggesting that blood repertoires may reflect thyroid immune responses.

TCR beta CDR3 regions were amplified from RNA transcripts. A first-round RT-PCR of the TCR CDR3 used the HTBI primer set with the Qiagen OneStep RT-PCR kit. A second multiplex PCR round built the libraries, followed by size selection and purification. Paired-end sequencing of the libraries was performed with 100 bp reads on an Illumina HiSeq2000. The source study handled its data this way. Raw data were processed with SOAPnuke, discarding reads with adapters, uncalled bases, mean Phred below 15, or no exact constant-primer or identifier match. COPE v1.2.5 was used to merge high-quality paired reads, and clonotypes were defined as unique nucleotide sequences. Clonotypes were aligned to IMGT TRBV, TRBD and TRBJ reference segments using MiTCR v1.1. Only V-J combinations with frequency above 0.0001, covering about 99% of repertoires, were analysed. A TCS score was defined as the ratio of F50 (clonal expansion) to E x V (chaos), with BLOSUM62-based TCRdist applied between CDR3 peptides within each V-J. Welch's t-statistics and random forest reduced 500 to 550 V-J features to 13, which were used in a naive Bayes classifier (R e1071). Using fastp at Q25 and MiXCR, TCRdb reprocessed the public reads and kept productive beta chains. Every entry covers one CDR3 protein and lists the most common genes and DNA from its rows. The V and J calls were determined by TCRdb, not by the authors. This sample has under 350,000 distinct CDR3 sequences in its table, and about 18% of those were observed once. The ten biggest clones cover around 58% of the sample.

In the ophthalmopathy patients, disease was moderately to severely active, with a Clinical Activity Score of 3 or more, a NOSPECS grade of 4 or more, and a duration of less than 3 months. Patients with uncontrolled infections, other autoimmune diseases, pregnancy or lactation were excluded. Diagnoses relied on clinical symptoms, serum thyroxine and TRAb, thyroid ultrasound and orbital computed tomography. Ficoll-Paque density gradient centrifugation was used to isolate PBMCs from approximately 10 ml of fresh peripheral blood. Trizol reagent was used to extract total RNA, and RNA quality was then checked on an Agilent 2100 Bioanalyzer. At least ten counts were recorded for this clonotype. Its antigen specificity is not known. It has no much larger one-base neighbor in the sample; base qualities were not kept. The clonotype originates from a woman aged 55-69 years with Graves' ophthalmopathy. Material: blood.

The encoded CDR3 is CSASPPGRTEAFF. The bases are TGCAGTGCTAGCCCCCCAGGGAGGACTGAAGCTTTCTTT. The V and J genes are TRBV20-1 and TRBJ1-1, and the D gene may be TRBD1, 5 bases matching. The CDR3 has 13 amino acids, counting the end cysteine and phenylalanine. Of all the DNA, just the CDR3 is kept, 39 bases in frame from base 1. Cut back by 3 bases and 5 bases, the V and J ends lie 13 bases apart. Via the germline V gene (reference sequence), CDR1 is DFQATT and CDR2 SNEGSKA.